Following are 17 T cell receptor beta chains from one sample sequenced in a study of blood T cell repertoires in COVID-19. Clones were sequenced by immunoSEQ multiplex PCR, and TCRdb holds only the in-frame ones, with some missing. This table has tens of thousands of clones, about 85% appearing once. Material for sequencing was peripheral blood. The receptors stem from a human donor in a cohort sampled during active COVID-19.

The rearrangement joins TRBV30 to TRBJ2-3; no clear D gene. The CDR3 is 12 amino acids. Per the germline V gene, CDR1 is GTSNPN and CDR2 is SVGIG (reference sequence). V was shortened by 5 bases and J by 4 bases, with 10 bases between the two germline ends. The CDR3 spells CAWSVSPDTQYF. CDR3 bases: TGTGCCTGGTCCGTTAGTCCAGATACGCAGTATTTT. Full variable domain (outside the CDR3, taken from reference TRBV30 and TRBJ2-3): SQTIHQWPATLVQPVGSPLSLECTVEGTSNPNLYWYRQAAGRGLQLLFYSVGIGQISSEVPQNLSASRPQDRQFILSSKKLLLSDSGFYLCAWSVSPDTQYFGPGTRLTVL.

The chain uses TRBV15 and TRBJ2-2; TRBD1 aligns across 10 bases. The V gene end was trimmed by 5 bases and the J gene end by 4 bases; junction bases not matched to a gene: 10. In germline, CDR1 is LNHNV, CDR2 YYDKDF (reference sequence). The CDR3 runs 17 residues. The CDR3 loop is CATSARQGADLTGELFF. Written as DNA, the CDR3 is TGTGCCACCAGCGCCCGACAGGGGGCGGACCTCACCGGGGAGCTGTTTTTT. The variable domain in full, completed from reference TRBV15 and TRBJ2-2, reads DAMVIQNPRYQVTQFGKPVTLSCSQTLNHNVMYWYQQKSSQAPKLLFHYYDKDFNNEADTPDNFQSRRPNTSFCFLDIRSPGLGDTAMYLCATSARQGADLTGELFFGEGSRLTVL.

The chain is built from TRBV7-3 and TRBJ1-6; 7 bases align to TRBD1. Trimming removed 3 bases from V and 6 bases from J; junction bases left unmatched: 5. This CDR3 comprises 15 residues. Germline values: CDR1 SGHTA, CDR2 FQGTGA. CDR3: CASSLSGTANSPLHF. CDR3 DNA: TGTGCCAGCAGCTTGTCCGGGACAGCTAATTCACCCCTCCACTTT.

CDR3 sequence: CAISVRTVTEAFF. DNA for the CDR3: TGTGCCATCAGTGTCCGGACAGTCACTGAAGCTTTCTTT. The chain links TRBV10-3 to TRBJ1-1, with D perhaps TRBD1 (6 bases). Between the trimmed V and J ends, which lost 4 bases and 4 bases, there was a span of 10 bases. The CDR3 loop spans 13 amino acids. The germline V gene encodes CDR1 ENHRY and CDR2 SYGVKD.

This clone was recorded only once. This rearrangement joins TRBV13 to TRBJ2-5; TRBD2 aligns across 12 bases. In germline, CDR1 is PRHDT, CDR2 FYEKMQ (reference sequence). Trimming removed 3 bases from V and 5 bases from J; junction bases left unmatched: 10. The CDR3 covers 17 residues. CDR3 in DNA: TGTGCCAGCAGCTTCGTCGGACTAGCGGGAAAGGGGGAGACCCAGTACTTC. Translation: CASSFVGLAGKGETQYF.

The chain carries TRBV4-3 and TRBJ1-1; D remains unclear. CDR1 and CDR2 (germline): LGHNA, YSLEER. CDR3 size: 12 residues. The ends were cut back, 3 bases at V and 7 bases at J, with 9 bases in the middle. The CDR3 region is CASSQGTHEAFF. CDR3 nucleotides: TGCGCCAGCAGCCAGGGCACCCATGAAGCTTTCTTT.

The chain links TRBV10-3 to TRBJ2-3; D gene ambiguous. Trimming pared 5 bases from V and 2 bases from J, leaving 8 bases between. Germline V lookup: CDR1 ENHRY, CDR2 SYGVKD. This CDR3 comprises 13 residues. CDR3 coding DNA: TGTGCCATCAGTTCCAGTCTCACAGATACGCAGTATTTT. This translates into CAISSSLTDTQYF.

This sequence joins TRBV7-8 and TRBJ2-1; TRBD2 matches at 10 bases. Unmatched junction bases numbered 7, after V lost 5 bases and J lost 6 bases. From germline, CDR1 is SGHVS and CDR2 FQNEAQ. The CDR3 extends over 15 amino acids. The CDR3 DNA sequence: TGTGCCAGCAGCACTCCCAGCGGGAGGGCCAATGAGCAGTTCTTC. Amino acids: CASSTPSGRANEQFF.

CDR3 in DNA: TGTGCCACCAGTAAAAGACAGGGGGGCACTGAAGCTTTCTTT. This encodes CATSKRQGGTEAFF. The rearrangement uses TRBV15 and TRBJ1-1, with TRBD1 matching 9 bases. The CDR3 extends over 14 amino acids. Germline loops: CDR1 LNHNV, CDR2 YYDKDF (reference sequence). Germline trimming cut 6 bases from V and 4 bases from J; bases unmatched to any gene: 6. Full variable domain (missing parts from reference TRBV15 and TRBJ1-1): DAMVIQNPRYQVTQFGKPVTLSCSQTLNHNVMYWYQQKSSQAPKLLFHYYDKDFNNEADTPDNFQSRRPNTSFCFLDIRSPGLGDTAMYLCATSKRQGGTEAFFGQGTRLTVV.

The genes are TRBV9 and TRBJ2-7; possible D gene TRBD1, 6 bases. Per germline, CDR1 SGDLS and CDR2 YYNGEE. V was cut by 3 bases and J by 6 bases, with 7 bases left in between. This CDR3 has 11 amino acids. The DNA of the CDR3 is TGTGCCAGCAGCGCAGGGGTCGAGCAGTACTTC. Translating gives CASSAGVEQYF. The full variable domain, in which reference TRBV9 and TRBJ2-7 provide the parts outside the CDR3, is DSGVTQTPKHLITATGQRVTLRCSPRSGDLSVYWYQQSLDQGLQFLIQYYNGEERAKGNILERFSAQQFPDLHSELNLSSLELGDSALYFCASSAGVEQYFGPGTRLTVT.

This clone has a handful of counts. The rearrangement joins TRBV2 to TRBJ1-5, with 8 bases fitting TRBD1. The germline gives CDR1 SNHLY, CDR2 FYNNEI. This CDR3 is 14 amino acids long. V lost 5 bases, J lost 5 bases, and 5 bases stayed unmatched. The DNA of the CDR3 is TGTGCCAGCAGTAAGGACAGGGAGGATCAGCCCCAGCATTTT. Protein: CASSKDREDQPQHF.

CDR3 sequence: CASTGKGDYNEQFF. As DNA, the CDR3 is TGTGCCAGCACCGGAAAAGGGGACTACAATGAGCAGTTCTTC. V and J are TRBV19 and TRBJ2-1, with a weak D call TRBD1 (5 bases). The CDR3 is made up of 14 amino acids. The V and J ends lost 9 bases and 3 bases respectively, with 15 bases between them. Germline V gene lookup returns CDR1 LNHDA and CDR2 SQIVND (reference sequence).

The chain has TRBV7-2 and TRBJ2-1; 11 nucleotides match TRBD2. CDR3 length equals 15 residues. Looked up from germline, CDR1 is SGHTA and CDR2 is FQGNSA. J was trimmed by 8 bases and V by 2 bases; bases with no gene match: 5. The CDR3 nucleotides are TGTGCCAGCAGCTTACGACTAGCGGGAAGGCATGAGCAGTTCTTC. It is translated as CASSLRLAGRHEQFF.

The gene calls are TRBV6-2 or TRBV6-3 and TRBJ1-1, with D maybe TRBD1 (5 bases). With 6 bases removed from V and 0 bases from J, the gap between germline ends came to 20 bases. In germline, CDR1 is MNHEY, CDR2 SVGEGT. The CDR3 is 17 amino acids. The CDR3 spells CASSPSGTRAMNTEAFF. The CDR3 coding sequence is TGTGCCAGCAGCCCTAGCGGGACGAGGGCCATGAACACTGAAGCTTTCTTT.

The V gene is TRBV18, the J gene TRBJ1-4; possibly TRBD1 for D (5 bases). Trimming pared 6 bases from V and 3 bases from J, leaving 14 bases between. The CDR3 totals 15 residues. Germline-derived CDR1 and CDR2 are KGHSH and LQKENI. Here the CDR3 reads CASSTVTAANEKLFF. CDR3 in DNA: TGTGCCAGCTCGACCGTGACAGCCGCTAATGAAAAACTGTTTTTT.

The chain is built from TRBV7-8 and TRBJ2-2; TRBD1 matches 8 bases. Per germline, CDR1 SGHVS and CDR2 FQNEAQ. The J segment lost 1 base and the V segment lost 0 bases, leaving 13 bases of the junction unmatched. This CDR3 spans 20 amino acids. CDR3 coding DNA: TGTGCCAGCAGCTTAGCGCTCAGGGGGCGAGGAGGTGGGAACACCGGGGAGCTGTTTTTT. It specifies CASSLALRGRGGGNTGELFF.

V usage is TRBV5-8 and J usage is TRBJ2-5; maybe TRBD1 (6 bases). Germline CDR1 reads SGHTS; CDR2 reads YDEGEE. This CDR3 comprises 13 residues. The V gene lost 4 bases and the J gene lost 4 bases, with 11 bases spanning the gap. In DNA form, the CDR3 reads TGTGCCAGCAGCCTGGACAGAGTAGAGACCCAGTACTTC. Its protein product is CASSLDRVETQYF.